The rows below give T cell receptor beta chains drawn from one sample of a study of identifying expanded T cells in peripheral blood. TCRdb's table, derived via immunoSEQ multiplex PCR, lists solely in-frame clones and lacks some. Of 90,000 to 120,000 clones listed, about 89% are singletons. Sequenced: blood. The source of these receptors is a person aged 18 to 75 in good health. CDR3s include the opening cysteine and the closing phenylalanine or tryptophan. The D gene is left open where the match is weak. Rows give clone size only sometimes, using once, few, many, or a class for an expanded clone.

v_call: TRBV7-2
clone_size: once
j_call: TRBJ2-7
d_call: TRBD2
cdr3_nt: TGTGCCAGCAGCTTCCTTAGCGGGGGGCCCTCCTACGAGCAGTACTTC
cdr3_aa: CASSFLSGGPSYEQYF

v_call: TRBV6-5
clone_size: -
j_call: TRBJ2-7
d_call: -
cdr3_nt: TGTGCCAGCAATGCCCTAGGGGGGCCCTACGAGCAGTACTTC
cdr3_aa: CASNALGGPYEQYF

v_call: TRBV7-9
clone_size: -
j_call: TRBJ2-4
d_call: TRBD1
cdr3_nt: TGTGCCAGCAGGGATGGACAGGGGGCTGGCAAAAACATTCAGTACTTC
cdr3_aa: CASRDGQGAGKNIQYF

v_call: TRBV7-9
clone_size: -
j_call: TRBJ1-4
d_call: TRBD1
cdr3_nt: TGTGCCAGCAGGAAGGGACAGGGCGATGAAAAACTGTTTTTT
cdr3_aa: CASRKGQGDEKLFF

v_call: TRBV10-3
clone_size: -
j_call: TRBJ2-6
d_call: -
cdr3_nt: TGTGCCATCAGTGAGCTTCCCGTCTCTGGGGCCAACGTCCTGACTTTC
cdr3_aa: CAISELPVSGANVLTF

v_call: TRBV5-4
clone_size: -
j_call: TRBJ1-1
d_call: -
cdr3_nt: TGTGCCAGCAGCTTGGTGGGGGGGATGAACACTGAAGCTTTCTTT
cdr3_aa: CASSLVGGMNTEAFF

v_call: TRBV19
clone_size: -
j_call: TRBJ1-3
d_call: -
cdr3_nt: TGTGCCAGTCGGACGCGGGGAAACACCATATATTTT
cdr3_aa: CASRTRGNTIYF

v_call: TRBV19
clone_size: -
j_call: TRBJ1-1
d_call: -
cdr3_nt: TGTGCCAGTAGTGTAGGGACCCGTAGCACTGAAGCTTTCTTT
cdr3_aa: CASSVGTRSTEAFF

v_call: TRBV6-5
clone_size: -
j_call: TRBJ1-3
d_call: TRBD1
cdr3_nt: TGTGCCGTCCTTCAGGGGGTTGGTGGAAACACCATATATTTT
cdr3_aa: CAVLQGVGGNTIYF

v_call: TRBV13
clone_size: -
j_call: TRBJ2-1
d_call: TRBD1
cdr3_nt: TGTGCCAGCAGCCCCGGGACAGGCTACAATGAGCAGTTCTTC
cdr3_aa: CASSPGTGYNEQFF

v_call: TRBV5-5
clone_size: -
j_call: TRBJ2-7
d_call: -
cdr3_nt: TGTGCCAGCAGCTCGCGCGGGGACAGCTACTACGAGCAGTACTTC
cdr3_aa: CASSSRGDSYYEQYF

v_call: TRBV2
clone_size: -
j_call: TRBJ2-7
d_call: TRBD1
cdr3_nt: TGTGCCAGCAAAGGGGCCATTGGACAGGACTTCTCCTACGAGCAGTACTTC
cdr3_aa: CASKGAIGQDFSYEQYF

v_call: TRBV5-1
clone_size: -
j_call: TRBJ1-2
d_call: -
cdr3_nt: TGCGCCAGCAGCTTGGGGACCTCTCGGTATGGCTACACCTTC
cdr3_aa: CASSLGTSRYGYTF

v_call: TRBV19
clone_size: -
j_call: TRBJ2-2
d_call: TRBD1
cdr3_nt: TGTGCCAGTAGGCCAACAGGGGGACTCACCGGGGAGCTGTTTTTT
cdr3_aa: CASRPTGGLTGELFF

v_call: TRBV13
clone_size: -
j_call: TRBJ2-1
d_call: TRBD2
cdr3_nt: TGTGCCAGTAGCGGGGGGAATTCCTACAATGAGCAGTTCTTC
cdr3_aa: CASSGGNSYNEQFF

v_call: TRBV19
clone_size: -
j_call: TRBJ1-4
d_call: -
cdr3_nt: TGTGCCAGTAGTATTAACGGGGTAGCGGCGGAACTGTTTTTT
cdr3_aa: CASSINGVAAELFF

v_call: TRBV19
clone_size: -
j_call: TRBJ2-5
d_call: TRBD2
cdr3_nt: TGTGCCAGTAGCCCCGGACTAGCGGGGTATGGGGCCCAGTACTTC
cdr3_aa: CASSPGLAGYGAQYF

v_call: TRBV10-3
clone_size: -
j_call: TRBJ2-3
d_call: TRBD1
cdr3_nt: TGTGCCATCAGTGCAGCGGACAGGGGGCGCACAGATACGCAGTATTTT
cdr3_aa: CAISAADRGRTDTQYF

v_call: TRBV6-5
clone_size: -
j_call: TRBJ1-3
d_call: -
cdr3_nt: TGTGCCAGCACCCCCATCGGGTCCGGAAACACCATATATTTT
cdr3_aa: CASTPIGSGNTIYF

v_call: TRBV2
clone_size: -
j_call: TRBJ2-2
d_call: TRBD1
cdr3_nt: TGTGCCAGCACTACAGGGGGTTGGGAGCTGTTTTTT
cdr3_aa: CASTTGGWELFF

v_call: TRBV6-1
clone_size: -
j_call: TRBJ1-2
d_call: -
cdr3_nt: TGTGCCAGCAGTGAAAAAGGCAACCAGGCAGGGCCCACCTATGGCTACACCTTC
cdr3_aa: CASSEKGNQAGPTYGYTF

v_call: TRBV4-1
clone_size: -
j_call: TRBJ2-5
d_call: TRBD2
cdr3_nt: TGCGCCAGCAGCCAGAGGGCCTTAGCGGGGCCCCCAGGAGAGACCCAGTACTTC
cdr3_aa: CASSQRALAGPPGETQYF

v_call: TRBV6-6
clone_size: once
j_call: TRBJ1-1
d_call: -
cdr3_nt: TGTGCCAGCAGTTACGGGTTCACTGAAGCTTTCTTT
cdr3_aa: CASSYGFTEAFF

v_call: TRBV5-4
clone_size: -
j_call: TRBJ2-3
d_call: TRBD2
cdr3_nt: TGTGCCAGCAGCCCAGGGACTAGCGGGGGGGCTTTCACAGATACGCAGTATTTT
cdr3_aa: CASSPGTSGGAFTDTQYF

v_call: TRBV5-6
clone_size: few
j_call: TRBJ1-1
d_call: -
cdr3_nt: TGTGCCAGCAGCTTGGAGGTGAACACTGAAGCTTTCTTT
cdr3_aa: CASSLEVNTEAFF

v_call: TRBV2
clone_size: -
j_call: TRBJ2-7
d_call: -
cdr3_nt: TGTGCCAGCAGTGAAAAGTCAGGGAGCTCCTACGAGCAGTACTTC
cdr3_aa: CASSEKSGSSYEQYF

v_call: TRBV5-6
clone_size: -
j_call: TRBJ2-5
d_call: -
cdr3_nt: TGTGCCAGCAGCTTGGGGACGGTCATAACCCAGTACTTC
cdr3_aa: CASSLGTVITQYF

v_call: TRBV11-2
clone_size: -
j_call: TRBJ1-6
d_call: TRBD1
cdr3_nt: TGTGCCAGCAGCTTGGGGACAGTTAATTCACCCCTCCACTTT
cdr3_aa: CASSLGTVNSPLHF

v_call: TRBV5-4
clone_size: -
j_call: TRBJ1-1
d_call: -
cdr3_nt: TGTGCCAGCAGCGGTAATGGTGGCACTGAAGCTTTCTTT
cdr3_aa: CASSGNGGTEAFF

v_call: TRBV2
clone_size: -
j_call: TRBJ1-1
d_call: -
cdr3_nt: TGTGCCAGCAGTGAATCCGTGGGCACTGAAGCTTTCTTT
cdr3_aa: CASSESVGTEAFF

v_call: TRBV7-8
clone_size: -
j_call: TRBJ2-7
d_call: -
cdr3_nt: TGTGCCAGCAGCTTAGGGATAAGGGACGAGCAGTACTTC
cdr3_aa: CASSLGIRDEQYF

v_call: TRBV11-1
clone_size: -
j_call: TRBJ2-7
d_call: -
cdr3_nt: TGTGCCAGCAGCAAGCCGGGAGAGCGAGGGGCCTACGAGCAGTACTTC
cdr3_aa: CASSKPGERGAYEQYF

v_call: TRBV10-3
clone_size: once
j_call: TRBJ2-2
d_call: TRBD2
cdr3_nt: TGTGCCATCAGGCAGGGTGCGGGGGTTCAGACCGGGGAGCTGTTTTTT
cdr3_aa: CAIRQGAGVQTGELFF

v_call: TRBV18
clone_size: -
j_call: TRBJ2-7
d_call: TRBD2
cdr3_nt: TGTGCCAGCTCATGGGGGGGTGCCTACGAGCAGTACTTC
cdr3_aa: CASSWGGAYEQYF

v_call: TRBV5-4
clone_size: -
j_call: TRBJ1-1
d_call: -
cdr3_nt: TGTGCCAGCAGCTTGGACAGATTGAACACTGAAGCTTTCTTT
cdr3_aa: CASSLDRLNTEAFF

v_call: TRBV2
clone_size: -
j_call: TRBJ1-2
d_call: -
cdr3_nt: TGTGCCAAGAGAGATCGGGACGAGGGGGGCTACACCTTC
cdr3_aa: CAKRDRDEGGYTF

v_call: TRBV19
clone_size: -
j_call: TRBJ2-2
d_call: TRBD1
cdr3_nt: TGTGCCAGTACTCCAGGGACAGCGAACACCGGGGAGCTGTTTTTT
cdr3_aa: CASTPGTANTGELFF

v_call: TRBV15
clone_size: -
j_call: TRBJ2-6
d_call: -
cdr3_nt: TGTGCCACCAGCCGTCCTCCGCGGGTCTCTGGGGCCAACGTCCTGACTTTC
cdr3_aa: CATSRPPRVSGANVLTF

v_call: TRBV7-6
clone_size: few
j_call: TRBJ1-6
d_call: -
cdr3_nt: TGTGCTGGAGAAGGGGGGGACCCCTATAATTCACCCCTCCACTTT
cdr3_aa: CAGEGGDPYNSPLHF

v_call: TRBV25-1
clone_size: -
j_call: TRBJ2-1
d_call: TRBD2
cdr3_nt: TGTGCCAGCAGTGAACCAGCGGGGCGCCGCTCCTACAATGAGCAGTTCTTC
cdr3_aa: CASSEPAGRRSYNEQFF

v_call: TRBV11-2
clone_size: -
j_call: TRBJ2-5
d_call: -
cdr3_nt: TGTGCCAGCAGCTTAGGGGCGGCCGCAGGGACCCAGTACTTC
cdr3_aa: CASSLGAAAGTQYF

v_call: TRBV6-5
clone_size: -
j_call: TRBJ1-1
d_call: -
cdr3_nt: TGTGCCAGTCTTAGCGGCACTGAAGCTTTCTTT
cdr3_aa: CASLSGTEAFF

v_call: TRBV6-1
clone_size: -
j_call: TRBJ1-2
d_call: TRBD1
cdr3_nt: TGTGCCAGCAGGAGAGAGGACAGGGTGTTTGGCTACACCTTC
cdr3_aa: CASRREDRVFGYTF

v_call: TRBV12-5
clone_size: -
j_call: TRBJ1-1
d_call: TRBD1
cdr3_nt: TGTGCTAGTGGTTCGCCCCCGGACAGGGGAGAATACTCTGAAGCTTTCTTT
cdr3_aa: CASGSPPDRGEYSEAFF

v_call: TRBV11-2
clone_size: -
j_call: TRBJ2-3
d_call: -
cdr3_nt: TGTGCCAGCAGCAATACGGGGTTTTTGAGGACAGATACGCAGTATTTT
cdr3_aa: CASSNTGFLRTDTQYF